Following are 16 T cell receptor beta chains from one sample sequenced in a study of vaccination and CD4 T cells after COVID-19. Treatment indicated: roughly 10-day PBMC culture with coronavirus spike peptide pools or control peptides (ViraFEST assay). Cultured CD4+ T-cell DNA underwent Oncomine TCR Beta short-read sequencing. TCRdb used MiXCR to reprocess the PCR reads, holding one entry per CDR3 protein. The table has 25,000 to 30,000 distinct CDR3 sequences, 50% seen once. Antigens of these TCRs are unknown. Source: CD4+ T cells from blood, cultured in vitro, taken before SARS-CoV-2 vaccination. These receptors were collected from a human donor who received a COVID-19 vaccine.

This clonotype is a singleton in its sample. The rearrangement links TRBV30 to TRBJ1-1; D gene uncertain. Trimming cost V 6 bases and J 4 bases, with 24 bases left between them. The germline V gene has CDR1 GTSNPN and CDR2 SVGIG (reference sequence). This CDR3 comprises 16 residues. As DNA, the CDR3 is TGTGCCTGCACCCATGGCCACTTAATCGAGGGCACTGAAGCTTTCTTT. This sequence encodes CACTHGHLIEGTEAFF.

This chain joins TRBV29-1 and TRBJ1-1; possibly TRBD1 for D (5 bases). This CDR3 contains 13 residues. The V gene's germline CDR1 is SQVTM and CDR2 ANQGSEA. The V end lost 3 bases, the J end lost 1 base, and 9 bases lay between the germline ends. The CDR3, as DNA: TGCAGCGTTGACGGGGGGACGAACACTGAAGCTTTCTTT. It is translated as CSVDGGTNTEAFF.

This chain links TRBV25-1 with TRBJ2-7; unclear D gene. The CDR3 has 13 amino acids. The V and J ends lost 6 bases and 2 bases respectively, with 11 bases between them. Germline-derived CDR1 and CDR2 are MGHDK and SYGVNS. For the CDR3, the DNA is TGTGCCAGCAGAGACCAGGCCGCCTACGAGCAGTACTTC. Encoded protein: CASRDQAAYEQYF.

J is TRBJ1-3 and V is TRBV20-1; no reliable D call. Trimming cost V 2 bases and J 0 bases, with 5 bases left between them. The CDR3 loop spans 13 amino acids. Germline V gives CDR1 DFQATT, CDR2 SNEGSKA (reference sequence). CDR3 region: CSARHLSGNTIYF. The CDR3 region has the DNA TGCAGTGCTAGACACCTCTCTGGAAACACCATATATTTT.

The rearrangement joins TRBV24-1 to TRBJ2-1; the D gene could be TRBD1 or TRBD2 (5 bases each). The CDR3 totals 14 residues. Trimming stripped 9 bases from V and 4 bases from J, with 15 bases between. Germline V CDR1 and CDR2: KGHDR, SFDVKD. CDR3: CATSARGRYNEQFF. In DNA form, the CDR3 reads TGTGCCACCTCAGCCCGGGGACGATACAATGAGCAGTTCTTC.

This clonotype was seen more than once but under ten times. The chain is built from TRBV7-9 and TRBJ1-1; no firm D call. The CDR3 has 12 amino acids. CDR1 is SEHNR, CDR2 FQNEAQ, per germline (reference sequence). Trimming left V 5 bases short and J 1 base short, with 5 bases between. CDR3 coding DNA: TGTGCCAGCAGCGTCGGGAACACTGAAGCTTTCTTT. It is translated as CASSVGNTEAFF.

The V and J genes are TRBV6-1 and TRBJ1-2; no firm D call. The CDR3 has 12 amino acids. V lost 7 bases and J 0 bases, leaving 6 bases between the germline ends. In germline, CDR1 is MNHNS, CDR2 SASEGT. CDR3 in DNA: TGTGCCAGCAAGGCAGCTAACTATGGCTACACCTTC. Translating gives CASKAANYGYTF.

V is TRBV19 and J is TRBJ1-1; 8 bases align to TRBD1. Germline V gene sequence: CDR1 LNHDA, CDR2 SQIVND (reference sequence). The CDR3 sequence is 12 residues long. Trimming took 5 bases from V and 8 from J; bases not matched to a gene: 4. This chain's CDR3 is CASSRQGPEAFF. CDR3 sequence (DNA): TGTGCCAGTAGTCGACAGGGGCCGGAAGCTTTCTTT.

The chain couples TRBV7-6 to TRBJ2-3, with 11 bases fitting TRBD2. Germline V gene lookup returns CDR1 SGHVS and CDR2 FNYEAQ. V lost 5 bases, J lost 0 bases, and 7 bases stayed unmatched. CDR3 size: 17 residues. In DNA form, the CDR3 reads TGTGCCAGCAGCGCCGCCTGGACTAGCGGGAGCACAGATACGCAGTATTTT. Translation: CASSAAWTSGSTDTQYF.

The chain combines TRBV19 with TRBJ1-6; a weak D match, TRBD1 (5 bases). V was shortened by 3 bases and J by 0 bases, with 6 bases between the two germline ends. Per germline, CDR1 LNHDA and CDR2 SQIVND (reference sequence). CDR3 length: 15 amino acids. CDR3 nucleotide sequence: TGTGCCAGTAGTATTGACAGCTCCTATAATTCACCCCTCCACTTT. This sequence encodes CASSIDSSYNSPLHF.

This clonotype has only a few counts. The chain combines TRBV7-2 with TRBJ1-2; 10 bases match TRBD1. V lost 6 bases and J lost 11; bases outside the gene matches: 12. Germline-derived CDR1 and CDR2 are SGHTA and FQGNSA. This CDR3 has 14 residues. CDR3 amino acids: CASSSDRGLRGYTF. Here the CDR3 DNA reads TGTGCCAGCAGTTCCGACAGGGGGCTTAGGGGGTACACCTTC.

CDR3: CASSGRRSDTQYF. CDR3 in DNA: TGTGCCAGCAGTGGACGGCGGTCAGATACGCAGTATTTT. J is TRBJ2-3 and V is TRBV6-4; no clear D gene. There are 13 residues in the CDR3. CDR1 is MRHNA and CDR2 is SNTAGT in the germline V gene. V was pared by 4 bases and J by 4 bases, with 9 bases between.

The genes are TRBV29-1 and TRBJ2-3; possibly TRBD1 or TRBD2 for D (5 bases each). V was clipped by 3 bases and J by 2 bases, with 9 bases between them. In germline, CDR1 is SQVTM, CDR2 ANQGSEA. This CDR3 comprises 13 residues. The CDR3 is CSVDEGPTDTQYF. As DNA, the CDR3 is TGCAGCGTTGACGAGGGGCCCACAGATACGCAGTATTTT.

This clonotype showed up just once. V and J are TRBV20-1 and TRBJ1-4, with 7 positions matching TRBD1. Germline CDR1 DFQATT, CDR2 SNEGSKA (reference sequence). With V trimmed by 3 bases and J by 0 bases, 7 bases remained unmatched. The CDR3 is 16 amino acids. As DNA, the CDR3 is TGCAGTGCTAGGAAAGGGGGCCTTGCAACTAATGAAAAACTGTTTTTT. It encodes CSARKGGLATNEKLFF.

This clonotype appeared a few times. The V call is TRBV7-3, the J call TRBJ2-3; 15 bases map to TRBD2. The V gene's germline CDR1 is SGHTA and CDR2 FQGTGA. After removal of 5 bases from V and 4 bases from J, the junction contained 10 bases not matched to a gene. The CDR3 loop spans 18 amino acids. CDR3 in DNA: TGTGCCAGCAGCCTCGGGACTAGCGGGGGGCAATCCCCAGATACGCAGTATTTT. Residues: CASSLGTSGGQSPDTQYF.

V and J are TRBV7-9 and TRBJ2-1; D remains unclear. Trimming took 1 base from V and 5 from J, leaving 6 bases between them. CDR1 is SEHNR and CDR2 is FQNEAQ in the germline V gene (reference sequence). The CDR3 spans 13 residues. The CDR3, as DNA: TGTGCCAGCAGCTTAGACCGCCACAATGAGCAGTTCTTC. This sequence encodes CASSLDRHNEQFF.